This entry lists 27 T cell receptor beta chains sequenced from one sample in a study of T cells expressing NK-cell markers. TCRdb reworked the 5' RACE reads into one entry per CDR3 protein, no DNA. Recorded here are about 260,000 distinct CDR3 sequences; the top ten clones represent 0.3% to 0.45%. The sequenced sample consisted of blood T cells: a sorted CD56 or NKG2C T cell subset, CD4+ or CD8+ T cells, or bulk PBMC T cells (not recorded which). The receptors were sampled from a man between 18 and 35 years old in good health.

The chain uses TRBV20-1 and TRBJ1-2. The CDR3 runs 14 residues. In germline, CDR1 is DFQATT, CDR2 SNEGSKA (reference sequence). This CDR3 is CSARNIAGWDGYTF.

The chain joins TRBV12-3 or TRBV12-4 to TRBJ2-7; TCRdb names TRBD1, which stays unverified in the absence of DNA. The CDR3 covers 15 residues. Here the CDR3 reads CASSLSSGQPYEQYF.

This rearrangement joins TRBV10-3 to TRBJ1-4. Germline assignment: CDR1 ENHRY and CDR2 SYGVKD. This CDR3 spans 14 amino acids. CDR3 loop: CATASSSTNEKLFF.

The chain links TRBV24-1 to TRBJ2-1; TCRdb outputs TRBD1, but without DNA this stays unchecked. The CDR3 is 16 residues long. Germline V gives CDR1 KGHDR, CDR2 SFDVKD. CDR3 loop: CATSDLGVGGVFEQFF.

The chain combines TRBV12-3 or TRBV12-4 with TRBJ2-2; no DNA is available, so the TRBD2 call from TCRdb remains unchecked. The CDR3 is made up of 17 amino acids. The CDR3 loop reads CASSQTSGRANTGELFF.

The chain recombines TRBV29-1 with TRBJ2-7; lacking DNA, the TRBD2 call made by TCRdb goes unchecked. The CDR3 extends over 16 amino acids. The germline V gene encodes CDR1 SQVTM and CDR2 ANQGSEA. This CDR3 is CSVMGTSGTSSYEQYF.

The chain is built from TRBV19 and TRBJ2-2; with no DNA, the TCRdb D assignment of TRBD1 cannot be verified. The CDR3 contains 14 residues. CDR1 and CDR2 from the germline V gene are LNHDA and SQIVND (reference sequence). Here the CDR3 reads CASGGDLNTGELFF.

The chain uses TRBV12-3 or TRBV12-4 and TRBJ1-1; there is no DNA to check the TCRdb D call of TRBD1. The length of the CDR3 is 13 residues. CDR3: CASSYQQGTLAFF.

The rearrangement uses TRBV20-1 and TRBJ2-4; no DNA is available, so the TRBD1 call from TCRdb remains unchecked. CDR3 size: 12 residues. The germline V gene has CDR1 DFQATT and CDR2 SNEGSKA (reference sequence). The CDR3 region is CSAIPRANILYF.

The rearrangement uses TRBV29-1 and TRBJ2-6. This CDR3 spans 15 amino acids. Germline loops: CDR1 SQVTM, CDR2 ANQGSEA. CDR3 loop: CSVVPTTSGANVLTF.

V gene TRBV5-6 combines with J gene TRBJ2-1. CDR1 SGHDT and CDR2 YYEEEE come from the germline V gene. CDR3 size: 15 residues. CDR3: CASSFRPSSYNEQFF.

The chain combines TRBV5-1 with TRBJ2-1; as DNA is missing, the TRBD1 call by TCRdb cannot be tested. CDR1 is SGHRS and CDR2 is YFSETQ in the germline V gene. CDR3 length: 15 residues. The CDR3 sequence is CASSLGRGDYNEQFF.

This chain links TRBV20-1 with TRBJ2-1; with no DNA, the TCRdb D assignment of TRBD1 cannot be verified. The CDR3 extends over 12 amino acids. The germline V gene encodes CDR1 DFQATT and CDR2 SNEGSKA (reference sequence). CDR3: CSASEGTYEQFF.

The rearrangement joins TRBV20-1 to TRBJ2-3; without DNA, the TCRdb call of TRBD1 cannot be checked. Germline V gives CDR1 DFQATT, CDR2 SNEGSKA (reference sequence). The CDR3 covers 14 residues. The CDR3 protein is CSASGFLSTDTQYF.

This sequence joins TRBV12-3 or TRBV12-4 and TRBJ1-2; the TRBD1 assignment by TCRdb is unverifiable without DNA. The CDR3 is 17 amino acids. The CDR3 sequence: CASSLDFRFQGTGGYTF.

The chain employs TRBV9 and TRBJ2-1; with no DNA, the TCRdb D assignment of TRBD1 cannot be verified. The V gene's germline CDR1 is SGDLS and CDR2 YYNGEE. This CDR3 has 16 amino acids. The chain's CDR3 is CASSVAGRGSYNEQFF.

The chain carries TRBV12-3 or TRBV12-4 and TRBJ2-3; TCRdb's assignment of TRBD2 cannot be checked, as there is no DNA. CDR3 length: 14 amino acids. The CDR3 loop reads CASSFRSSGRTQYF.

The chain recombines TRBV29-1 with TRBJ1-1; the D gene TCRdb calls, TRBD1, cannot be checked with no DNA. The germline V gene encodes CDR1 SQVTM and CDR2 ANQGSEA. CDR3 length: 13 amino acids. CDR3 sequence reads: CSVDGQGRTEAFF. The complete variable domain, with remaining parts taken from reference TRBV29-1 and TRBJ1-1, reads SAVISQKPSRDICQRGTSLTIQCQVDSQVTMMFWYRQQPGQSLTLIATANQGSEATYESGFVIDKFPISRPNLTFSTLTVSNMSPEDSSIYLCSVDGQGRTEAFFGQGTRLTVV.

This sequence joins TRBV6-5 and TRBJ2-5; TCRdb selects TRBD1, and the lack of DNA leaves this call unchecked. Germline assignment: CDR1 MNHEY and CDR2 SVGAGI. This CDR3 comprises 16 residues. CDR3 loop: CASSSPTLTGRETQYF.

This sequence joins TRBV7-2 and TRBJ1-5; the D call of TRBD1 rests on TCRdb alone, since no DNA is present to check it. Germline V CDR1 and CDR2: SGHTA, FQGNSA. CDR3 length: 15 residues. CDR3 residues: CASSLVQGARQPQHF.

This sequence joins TRBV12-3 or TRBV12-4 and TRBJ1-5; without DNA, the TCRdb call of TRBD1 cannot be checked. CDR3 size: 19 residues. CDR3 sequence reads: CASSPGQGAGGYSNQPQHF.

The chain combines TRBV6-5 with TRBJ2-1; TCRdb indicates TRBD2, and absent DNA this call remains unverified. The V gene's germline CDR1 is MNHEY and CDR2 SVGAGI. This CDR3 has 16 amino acids. CDR3 in amino acids: CASSSRLAGSYNEQFF.

V usage is TRBV20-1 and J usage is TRBJ2-5; absent DNA, TCRdb's TRBD1 call cannot be checked. This CDR3 is 13 amino acids long. Germline CDR1 is DFQATT and CDR2 is SNEGSKA (reference sequence). The CDR3 reads CSARLSGRETQYF.

J is TRBJ2-2 and V is TRBV29-1; the D call of TRBD1 rests on TCRdb alone, since no DNA is present to check it. Germline loops: CDR1 SQVTM, CDR2 ANQGSEA. The CDR3 loop spans 15 amino acids. The chain's CDR3 is CSAELRTLNTGELFF.

The chain uses TRBV6-5 and TRBJ2-1; the TCRdb D gene call, TRBD2, has no DNA to confirm it. Germline V gene sequence: CDR1 MNHEY, CDR2 SVGAGI. The CDR3 runs 15 residues. CDR3 protein: CASSYLSGATDEQFF.

The chain employs TRBV10-3 and TRBJ1-2. The CDR3 spans 17 residues. The germline gives CDR1 ENHRY, CDR2 SYGVKD. CDR3 in amino acids: CAISESQAPRANYGYTF.

The genes are TRBV3-1 and TRBJ1-1; TCRdb's D call, TRBD1, is unchecked because there is no DNA. Germline V CDR1 and CDR2: LGHDT, YNNKEL (reference sequence). There are 15 residues in the CDR3. The CDR3 spells CASSTRQGTNTEAFF.